This T cell receptor (beta chain) was captured in a study of Tregs in tolerant kidney transplant recipients. In the case of this clone: Its antigen is not identified.

Study conclusions and caveats: Biological reproducibility was not directly addressed in this study. The most relevant donor-specific Treg TCRbeta repertoire apparently came from expansion with activated donor B cells.

Unstimulated regulatory T cells (CD4+CD25+CD127-), CD4+CD25- non-regulatory cells, CD4 and CD8 cells were FACS-sorted from thawed PBMCs. The protocol was immunoSEQ multiplex PCR, while the TCRdb copy is restricted to in-frame clones and leaves out a portion. The sample includes roughly 250,000 clones, about 80% seen only once; the top ten take 0.55% to 0.65%. Germline V gene sequence: CDR1 SGHRS, CDR2 YFSETQ. V lost 1 base, J lost 4 bases, and 8 bases stayed unmatched. This CDR3 has 16 amino acids. This clonotype was sampled from a human donor in good health. Sequenced: CD4+ T cells from blood. The rearrangement joins TRBV5-1 to TRBJ2-3; the match to TRBD2 covers 8 bases. CDR3 sequence: CASSLPLAEGADTQYF. CDR3 in DNA: TGCGCCAGCAGCTTGCCACTAGCGGAGGGTGCAGATACGCAGTATTTT.